This TCR beta chain is drawn from a study of immune cell composition in non-small cell lung cancer. Study conclusions and caveats: Adenocarcinomas with higher top tumour-associated clone frequency had more reactive TILs. Tumour TCR-beta clonality showed no significant link to smoking pack-years. Squamous carcinomas (about 75%) more often had tumour-associated clones >0.5% than adenocarcinomas (around 33%).

The normal lung sample lay at least 3 cm, and maximally far, from the tumour. DNA was extracted from unsorted cell suspensions stored frozen. Some clones are missing from TCRdb's copy, which holds only in-frame ones; the method was immunoSEQ multiplex PCR. The data contain 6,000 to 8,500 clones, under 70% of them singletons. To note about this clone: What it binds is unknown.

The CDR3 length is 22 residues. The rearrangement links TRBV21-1 to TRBJ1-5; the D call TRBD1 from the table was never checked on the DNA. TRBV21-1 is assigned pseudogene status. This receptor was identified in a human donor with non-small cell lung cancer. Input material: non-adjacent lung tissue. The CDR3 sequence is CAYAGEQGNPKPTEYSNQPQHF. DNA for the CDR3: TGTGCCTACGCCGGAGAACAGGGCAATCCGAAACCGACTGAATATAGCAATCAGCCCCAGCATTTT.